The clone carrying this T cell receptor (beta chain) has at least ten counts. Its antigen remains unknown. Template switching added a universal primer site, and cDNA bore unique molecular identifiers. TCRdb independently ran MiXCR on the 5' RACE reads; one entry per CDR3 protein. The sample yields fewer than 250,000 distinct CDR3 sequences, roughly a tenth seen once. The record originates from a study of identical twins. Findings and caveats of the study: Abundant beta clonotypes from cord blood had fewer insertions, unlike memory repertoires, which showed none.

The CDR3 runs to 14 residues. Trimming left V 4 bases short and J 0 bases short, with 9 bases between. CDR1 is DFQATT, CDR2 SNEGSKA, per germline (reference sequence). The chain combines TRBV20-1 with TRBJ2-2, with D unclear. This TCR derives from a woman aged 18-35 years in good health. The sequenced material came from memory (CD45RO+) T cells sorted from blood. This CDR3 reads CSATETPNTGELFF. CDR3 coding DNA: TGCAGTGCTACTGAAACACCGAACACCGGGGAGCTGTTTTTT.